These 9 T cell receptor beta chains came from one sample sequenced in a study of blood T cell repertoires in COVID-19. The protocol was immunoSEQ multiplex PCR, while the TCRdb copy is restricted to in-frame clones and leaves out a portion. The table includes approximately 100,000 clones, about 85% detected once. Material for sequencing was peripheral blood. The origin of the receptors is a human donor in a cohort sampled during active COVID-19.

The chain recombines TRBV6-5 with TRBJ1-5; tentative D call: TRBD1 (5 bases). Germline V gives CDR1 MNHEY, CDR2 SVGAGI. This CDR3 has 15 residues. The V gene lost 4 bases and the J gene lost 6 bases, with 16 bases spanning the gap. The CDR3 loop reads CASSSRALGGQPQHF. The CDR3 DNA sequence: TGTGCCAGCAGTTCCAGGGCTTTAGGCGGTCAGCCCCAGCATTTT.

The rearrangement links TRBV19 to TRBJ2-3; TRBD2 might be the D (6 bases). Germline values: CDR1 LNHDA, CDR2 SQIVND (reference sequence). CDR3 length equals 15 residues. Deletions cut 7 bases from V and 1 base from J, with 15 bases between. The CDR3: CASKAGTWGTDTQYF. CDR3 bases: TGTGCCAGTAAAGCAGGGACTTGGGGCACAGATACGCAGTATTTT.

This sequence joins TRBV10-2 and TRBJ1-1; 8 nucleotides agree with TRBD1. V lost 2 bases and J lost 5; bases outside the gene matches: 1. The germline V gene has CDR1 WSHSY and CDR2 SAAADI. The CDR3 is 13 residues long. CDR3 sequence: CASSENRGTEAFF. CDR3 nucleotides: TGCGCCAGCAGTGAGAACAGGGGGACTGAAGCTTTCTTT.

CDR3 amino acids: CASGSGATDTQYF. In nucleotides, the CDR3 is TGTGCTAGTGGTAGCGGGGCCACAGATACGCAGTATTTT. The J gene is TRBJ2-3, the V gene TRBV12-5, with 7 bases matching TRBD2. The CDR3 is made up of 13 amino acids. Trimming removed 5 bases from V and 2 bases from J; junction bases left unmatched: 1. Per the germline V gene, CDR1 is LGHNT and CDR2 is FRNRAP.

The chain combines TRBV19 with TRBJ2-2; TRBD2 agrees at 13 bases. This CDR3 is built from 15 residues. CDR1 is LNHDA and CDR2 is SQIVND in the germline V gene (reference sequence). With 9 bases clipped from V and 4 bases from J, the junction kept 5 bases outside the gene matches. CDR3 protein: CASKGLAGSTGELFF. The CDR3 coding sequence is TGTGCCAGCAAGGGACTAGCGGGATCCACCGGGGAGCTGTTTTTT.

The V and J genes are TRBV3-1 (or the pseudogene TRBV3-2) and TRBJ2-2; 13 bases line up with TRBD2. The CDR3 covers 15 residues. V was clipped by 3 bases and J by 8 bases; unmatched bases: 3. The germline V gene encodes CDR1 LGHDT and CDR2 YNNKEL (reference sequence). The DNA of the CDR3 is TGTGCCAGCAGCCAGGTGGGACTAGCGGGAGGGGAGCTGTTTTTT. Its protein product is CASSQVGLAGGELFF.

This clone was detected only a few times. V gene TRBV14 combines with J gene TRBJ2-7, with a weak D call TRBD1 (6 bases). CDR1 is SGHDN and CDR2 is FVKESK in the germline V gene. The V and J ends lost 1 base and 11 bases respectively, with 18 bases between them. The CDR3 contains 14 residues. The chain's CDR3 is CASSQVAPTGPKYF. CDR3 in DNA: TGTGCCAGCAGCCAAGTCGCCCCGACAGGACCAAAGTACTTC.

This clone has only one observation. The chain employs TRBV11-2 and TRBJ2-4; no firm D call. The germline V gene has CDR1 SGHAT and CDR2 FQNNGV. Between the trimmed V and J ends, which lost 11 bases and 5 bases, there was a span of 7 bases. The length of the CDR3 is 10 residues. This CDR3 is CAPRQNIQYF. For the CDR3, the DNA is TGTGCCCCGCGCCAAAACATTCAGTACTTC.

V and J are TRBV6-4 and TRBJ1-1, with TRBD1 matching 8 bases. Germline CDR1 MRHNA, CDR2 SNTAGT. V gave up 6 bases and J gave up 0 bases; unmatched junction bases: 6. The CDR3 spans 15 residues. CDR3 amino acids: CASRVQGDMNTEAFF. The DNA of the CDR3 is TGTGCCAGCAGGGTACAGGGGGATATGAACACTGAAGCTTTCTTT.